The T cell receptor beta chain under discussion was sequenced for a study of OX40 agonist ivuxolimab in advanced cancers. For context, the study as a whole: Ivuxolimab was a fully human IgG2 agonistic monoclonal antibody targeting the costimulatory receptor OX40 (CD134). Intravenous ivuxolimab was administered to patients every 2 weeks at six dose levels: 0.01, 0.1, 0.3, 1.5, 3 and 10 mg/kg. Of the roughly 51 patients in dose escalation, 19 had hepatocellular carcinoma, some 15 had melanoma, 9 had renal cell carcinoma and 9 had head and neck cancer. In the dose-escalation cohort, approximately 80% of patients were male, and the mean age was roughly 56 years with a range of about 20 to 90. Prior anti-PD-1, anti-PD-L1 or anti-CTLA-4 therapy was permitted, and about two fifths of dose-escalation patients had received checkpoint inhibitors. Partial responses occurred in three dose-escalation patients: two with cutaneous melanoma and one with hepatocellular carcinoma. The point of sequencing TCRbeta in the periphery was to test whether ivuxolimab changed TCR sequence diversity and drove clonal T-cell expansion. The monotherapy dose-escalation portion (N of about 50 patients) of the phase I ivuxolimab trial is reported in the paper.

To sequence the TCRbeta CDR3 region, genomic DNA was isolated from the sorted cells. TCRbeta CDR3 regions were sequenced using the immunoSEQ Assay. TCRdb mirrors the immuneACCESS table, restricted to in-frame sequences. Some clones are absent from its copies; in checked studies, under half trace to an unresolved V gene, and the reason for the others is unknown. The sample yields around 98,000 clones; roughly nine tenths were counted once. The ten largest clones represent 0.5% of the sample. The germline ends are 10 bases apart after V is trimmed by 5 bases and J by 2 bases. The germline V gene encodes CDR1 MNHNS and CDR2 SASEGT. Spanning cysteine to phenylalanine, the CDR3 consists of 13 amino acids. Just CDR3 DNA is preserved here, 39 bases in frame from base 1. Overall results and qualifications from the work: On average, CD8+ T cells showed more expanded clones than CD4+ T cells after ivuxolimab. Antigen specificity was not determined for the clonally expanded peripheral T cells. In the 0.1-3.0 mg/kg groups, partial responders were among the patients with the lowest normalized peripheral clonal expansion, particularly in CD8+ T cells. Clonal expansion of both CD4+ and CD8+ blood T cells was observed from baseline to week 6 at doses 0.1 to 3.0 mg/kg. Low levels of normalized T-cell clonal expansion were also seen in some patients who did not respond.

On this clone: Its antigen specificity is not known. Base qualities are not provided; no much larger clone lies one nucleotide away.

Patients with a history of autoimmune disease or receiving systemic immunosuppression were excluded from the trial. In every dose cohort, peripheral blood was drawn for TCR sequencing at baseline, cycle 4 day 1, and cycle 7 day 1. The samples were drawn from a first-in-human, open-label, multicenter phase I dose-escalation trial of ivuxolimab. Adults with locally advanced or metastatic melanoma, renal cell carcinoma, hepatocellular carcinoma or head and neck squamous cell carcinoma were enrolled in the trial. Before TCR sequencing, CD4+ and CD8+ T cells were separately sorted from peripheral blood.

The sequence came from an adult with an advanced solid tumor such as melanoma, head and neck, liver or kidney cancer. Specimen: CD4+ or CD8+ T cells sorted from blood, collected in a trial of the OX40 agonist ivuxolimab. The chain employs TRBV6-1 and TRBJ2-7; no D gene can be assigned with confidence. The CDR3 region: CASSFSLTYEQYF. The nucleotide sequence reads TGTGCCAGCAGTTTCTCACTGACCTACGAGCAGTACTTC.